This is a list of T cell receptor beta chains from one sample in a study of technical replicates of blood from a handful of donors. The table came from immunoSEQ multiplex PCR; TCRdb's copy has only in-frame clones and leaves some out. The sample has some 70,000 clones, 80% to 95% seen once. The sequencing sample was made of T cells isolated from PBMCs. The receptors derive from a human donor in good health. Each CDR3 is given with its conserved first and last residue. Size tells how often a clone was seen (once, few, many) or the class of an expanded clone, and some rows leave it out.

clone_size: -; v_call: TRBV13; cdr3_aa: CASSPRQGGSLAKNIQYF
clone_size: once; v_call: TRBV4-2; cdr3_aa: CASSQPYATNEKLFF
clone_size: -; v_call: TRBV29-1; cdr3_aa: CSAVQETQYF
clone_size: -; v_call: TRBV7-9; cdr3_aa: CASGRQTGYNEQFF
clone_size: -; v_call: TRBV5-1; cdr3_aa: CASSLERGRSEAFF
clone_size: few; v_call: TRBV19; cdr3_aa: CASSIGTGFGNTIYF
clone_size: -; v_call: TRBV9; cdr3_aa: CASSVSGAKETQYF
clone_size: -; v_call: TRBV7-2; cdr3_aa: CASSSGTSGRANYNEQFF
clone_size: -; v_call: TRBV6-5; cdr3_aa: CASSYANDRVRQFF
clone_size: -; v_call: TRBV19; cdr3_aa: CASSPRQGETEAFF
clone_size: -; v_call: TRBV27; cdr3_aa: CASSLRGDTQYF
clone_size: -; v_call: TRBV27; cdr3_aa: CASSLSGTLYNEQFF
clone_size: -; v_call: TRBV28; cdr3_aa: CASSQGTGNTEAFF
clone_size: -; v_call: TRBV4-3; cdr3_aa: CASSQDPAGGPYNEQFF
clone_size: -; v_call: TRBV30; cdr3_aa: CAWSPGTDYNEQFF
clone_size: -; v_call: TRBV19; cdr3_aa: CASSIEQGYGYTF
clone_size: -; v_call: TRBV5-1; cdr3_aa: CASSPAGGSRAGNTIYF